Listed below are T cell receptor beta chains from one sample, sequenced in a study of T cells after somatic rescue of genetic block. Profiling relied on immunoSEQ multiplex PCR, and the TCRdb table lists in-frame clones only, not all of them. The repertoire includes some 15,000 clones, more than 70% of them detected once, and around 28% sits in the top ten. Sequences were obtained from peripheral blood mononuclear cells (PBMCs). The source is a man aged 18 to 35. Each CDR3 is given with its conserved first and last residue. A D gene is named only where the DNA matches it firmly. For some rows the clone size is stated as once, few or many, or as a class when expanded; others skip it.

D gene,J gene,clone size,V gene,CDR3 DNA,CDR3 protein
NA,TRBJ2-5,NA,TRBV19,TGTGCCAGTAGTATACTGGGAGGAGAGACCCAGTACTTC,CASSILGGETQYF
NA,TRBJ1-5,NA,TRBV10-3,TGTGCCATCAGTGCGCGGGTTTTCGATCAGCCCCAGCATTTT,CAISARVFDQPQHF
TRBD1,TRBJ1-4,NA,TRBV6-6,TGTGCCAGCAGTTACTCGGGGAGGGGGCTTGAAAAACTGTTTTTT,CASSYSGRGLEKLFF
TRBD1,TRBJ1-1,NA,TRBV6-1,TGTGCCAGCAGTGAAGTCCCCCAGGGGGCCACTGAAGCTTTCTTT,CASSEVPQGATEAFF
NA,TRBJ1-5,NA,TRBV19,TGTGCCAGTAGTAGGGGGACTAGCAATCAGCCCCAGCATTTT,CASSRGTSNQPQHF
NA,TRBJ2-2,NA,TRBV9,TGTGCCAGCAGCGTAGCTAGTACAGTCACCGGGGAGCTGTTTTTT,CASSVASTVTGELFF
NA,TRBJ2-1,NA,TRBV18,TGTGCCAGCTCACCACGCCAAGGGGCTGGGAATGAGCAGTTCTTC,CASSPRQGAGNEQFF
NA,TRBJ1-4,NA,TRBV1,TGCACCAGCGGGCCCTCGGGGGGGGGCACAACTAATGAAAAACTGTTTTTT,CTSGPSGGGTTNEKLFF
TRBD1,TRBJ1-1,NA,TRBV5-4,TGTGCCAGCAGCTTAAAAGTCTGGGGACAGGGATCTGAAGCTTTCTTT,CASSLKVWGQGSEAFF
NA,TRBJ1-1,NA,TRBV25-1,TGTGCCAGCAGTGAACCCCCAAACGCTGAAGCTTTCTTT,CASSEPPNAEAFF
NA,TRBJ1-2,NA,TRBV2,TGTGCCAGCAGTGACAGGGAGAACTATGGCTACACCTTC,CASSDRENYGYTF
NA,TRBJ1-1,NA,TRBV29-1,TGCAGCGGGGGGGGACGGTTGAACACTGAAGCTTTCTTT,CSGGGRLNTEAFF
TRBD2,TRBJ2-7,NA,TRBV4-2,TGTGCCAGCAGCCTTAGACTAGCGGCGACCACCTACGAGCAGTACTTC,CASSLRLAATTYEQYF
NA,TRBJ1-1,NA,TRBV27,TGTGCCAGCAGCCCACGGGGGGGCACTGAAGCTTTCTTT,CASSPRGGTEAFF
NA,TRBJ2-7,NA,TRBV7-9,TGTGCCAGCAGCTTAGCGGGCGGCTCCTACGAGCAGTACTTC,CASSLAGGSYEQYF
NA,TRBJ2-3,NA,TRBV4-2,TGTGCCAGCAGCCAAGTTGATCACAGGTCTACAGGGGATACGCAGTATTTT,CASSQVDHRSTGDTQYF
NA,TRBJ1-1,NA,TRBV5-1,TGCGCCAGCAGCCGGGGGAGGGGCACTGAAGCTTTCTTT,CASSRGRGTEAFF
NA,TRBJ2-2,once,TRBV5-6,TGTGCCAGCAGCCCCCTTCCAGGGCTGGACACCGGGGAGCTGTTTTTT,CASSPLPGLDTGELFF
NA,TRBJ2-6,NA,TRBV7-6,TGTGCCAGCAGCTTAGACCCCCTTTCACTCCCTGGGGCCAACGTCCTGACTTTC,CASSLDPLSLPGANVLTF
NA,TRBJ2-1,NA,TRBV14,TGTGCCAGCAGCCCTGGAAGGGTGTGGAATGAGCAGTTCTTC,CASSPGRVWNEQFF
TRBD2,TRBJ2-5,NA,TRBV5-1,TGCGCCAGCAGCTTGTGGCCGGGAGGCACGGAGACCCAGTACTTC,CASSLWPGGTETQYF
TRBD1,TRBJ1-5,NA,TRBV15,TGTGCCACCAGCAGGGGGACAGGGGGCCAGCCCCAGCATTTT,CATSRGTGGQPQHF
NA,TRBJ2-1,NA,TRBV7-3,TGTGCCAGCAGCTTAACCGTCGTCAATGAGCAGTTCTTC,CASSLTVVNEQFF
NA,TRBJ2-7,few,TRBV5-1,TGCGCCAGCAGCTTGGTAGTTAGCGGTCCCTACGAGCAGTACTTC,CASSLVVSGPYEQYF
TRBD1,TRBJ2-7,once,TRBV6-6,TGTGCCAGCAGTTACGGGCCAGGGGGTTCCTACGAGCAGTACTTC,CASSYGPGGSYEQYF
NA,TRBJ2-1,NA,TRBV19,TGTGCCAGTAGTCTACAGGGAAGCTATACGAATGAGCAGTTCTTC,CASSLQGSYTNEQFF
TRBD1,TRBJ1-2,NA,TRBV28,TGTGCCAGCAGTTCCCAGGGGACAGGGTACTATGGCTACACCTTC,CASSSQGTGYYGYTF
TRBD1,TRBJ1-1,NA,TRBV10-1,TGCGCCAGCAGTCGGGACAGATCGAACACTGAAGCTTTCTTT,CASSRDRSNTEAFF
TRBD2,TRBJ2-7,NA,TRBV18,TGTGCCAGCTCACCACCTGACGTGCCAGCGGGAGTTTACGAGCAGTACTTC,CASSPPDVPAGVYEQYF
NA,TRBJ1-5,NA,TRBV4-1,TGCGCCAGCAGCCAAGACATCAATCAGCCCCAGCATTTT,CASSQDINQPQHF
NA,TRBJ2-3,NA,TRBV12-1,TGTGCCAGCAGCTTTGATCCTCAGGGAAGGAGTTCAGATACGCAGTATTTT,CASSFDPQGRSSDTQYF
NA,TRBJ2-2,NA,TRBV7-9,TGTGCCAGCAGCTTACGGGGCGGGGAGCTGTTTTTT,CASSLRGGELFF
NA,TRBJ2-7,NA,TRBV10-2,TGCGCCAGCAGTGAGAATTGGTCCTACGAGCAGTACTTC,CASSENWSYEQYF
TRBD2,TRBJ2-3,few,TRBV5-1,TGCGCCAGCAGCTTAGGCGGGAGAAGAACAGATACGCAGTATTTT,CASSLGGRRTDTQYF
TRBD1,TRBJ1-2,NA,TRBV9,TGTGCCAGCAGCGTAGGGGGACAGACCTATGGCTACACCTTC,CASSVGGQTYGYTF
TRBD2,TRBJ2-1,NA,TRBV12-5,TGTGCTAGTGGTTCCTCCCTAGCGGGAGCCAATGAGCAGTTCTTC,CASGSSLAGANEQFF
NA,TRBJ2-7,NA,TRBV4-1,TGCGCCAGCAGCCAAGTGAGCGAGGGCTACGAGCAGTACTTC,CASSQVSEGYEQYF
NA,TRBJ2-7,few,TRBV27,TGTGCCAGCAGTTTATTCTCCCAGGCGCCACGTACCCACGAGCAGTACTTC,CASSLFSQAPRTHEQYF
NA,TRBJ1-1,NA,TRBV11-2,TGTGCCAGCAGATCTAACACTGAAGCTTTCTTT,CASRSNTEAFF
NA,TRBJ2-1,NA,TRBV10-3,TGTGCCATCAGTGGGGGGGCAGAGCAGTTCTTC,CAISGGAEQFF
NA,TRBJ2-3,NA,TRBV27,TGTGCCAGCAGACCCACGGGGGCCCCTAGCACAGATACGCAGTATTTT,CASRPTGAPSTDTQYF
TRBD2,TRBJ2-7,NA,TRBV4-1,TGCGCCAGCAGCCAAGTCCGGGCGGGAGTCTACGAGCAGTACTTC,CASSQVRAGVYEQYF
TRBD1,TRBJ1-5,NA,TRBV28,TGTGCCAGCAGTTGGACAGGGTGGAGCATCAATCAGCCCCAGCATTTT,CASSWTGWSINQPQHF
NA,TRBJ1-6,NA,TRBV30,TGTGCCTGGAGTAGGGGGGGGGTTAATTCACCCCTCCACTTT,CAWSRGGVNSPLHF
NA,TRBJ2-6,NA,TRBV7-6,TGTGCCAGCACGGTCGGGTTCGGTGGCCGCATTAACCCCTCTGGGGCCAACGTCCTGACTTTC,CASTVGFGGRINPSGANVLTF
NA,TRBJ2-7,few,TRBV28,TGTGCCAGCAGTTTACCCGCCACAGGGCTCTACGAGCAGTACTTC,CASSLPATGLYEQYF
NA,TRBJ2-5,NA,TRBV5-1,TGCGCCAGCAGCTTTGGTGCCGGGACAAAGGCCCAAGAGACCCAGTACTTC,CASSFGAGTKAQETQYF
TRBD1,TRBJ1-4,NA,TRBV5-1,TGCGCCAGCAGCTTGGCAGGGGGGGATGAAAAACTGTTTTTT,CASSLAGGDEKLFF
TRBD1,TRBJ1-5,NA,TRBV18,TGTGCCAGCTCACCGCAGGGGGCAAATCAGCCCCAGCATTTT,CASSPQGANQPQHF
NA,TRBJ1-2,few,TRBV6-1,TGTGCCAGCAGTATTCGGACACCCTATGGCTACACCTTC,CASSIRTPYGYTF
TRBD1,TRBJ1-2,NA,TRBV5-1,TGCGCCAGCAGCCTGGGACAGGGAGTCTATGGCTACACCTTC,CASSLGQGVYGYTF
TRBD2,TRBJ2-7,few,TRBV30,TGTGCCTGGAATGAAGAGCGGGGCCCCTACGAGCAGTACTTC,CAWNEERGPYEQYF
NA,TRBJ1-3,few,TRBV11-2,TGTGCCAGCAGCTTCATTGCAGCTCCTGGAAACACCATATATTTT,CASSFIAAPGNTIYF
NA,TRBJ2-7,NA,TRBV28,TGTGCCAGCAGTTTAAGTCCTACCTACGAGCAGTACTTC,CASSLSPTYEQYF
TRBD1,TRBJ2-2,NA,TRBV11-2,TGTGCCAGCAGGGCTCGGGACAGGGGGCTCACCGGGGAGCTGTTTTTT,CASRARDRGLTGELFF
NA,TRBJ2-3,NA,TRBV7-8,TGTGCCAGCAGCTTAATAAGCAAGGTAGCTGATACGCAGTATTTT,CASSLISKVADTQYF
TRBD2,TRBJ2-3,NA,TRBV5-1,TGCGCCAGCAGCTTGGGGGCGGGAGGGACAGATACGCAGTATTTT,CASSLGAGGTDTQYF
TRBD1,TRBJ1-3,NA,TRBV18,TGTGCCAGCTCACCTTTGGGACAGCATTTCTCTGGAAACACCATATATTTT,CASSPLGQHFSGNTIYF